This T cell receptor (beta chain) is drawn from a study of shared clonotypes between healthy human individuals. Clones were sequenced by immunoSEQ multiplex PCR, and TCRdb holds only the in-frame ones, with some missing. The repertoire holds about a million clones, with about 76% as singletons. The germline V and J ends were trimmed by 0 bases and 0 bases, with 12 bases remaining between them. The CDR3 totals 17 residues. In germline, CDR1 is SNHLY, CDR2 FYNNEI. This sequence originates from a man aged 18 to 30 in good health. The chain is built from TRBV2 and TRBJ1-5; D gene unclear. The specimen was memory CD4+ T cells sorted from blood. Indicated subset: CD45RA-negative fraction. The CDR3 protein is CASSEAQAVYSNQPQHF. Written as DNA, the CDR3 is TGTGCCAGCAGTGAAGCGCAGGCCGTTTATAGCAATCAGCCCCAGCATTTT.